Following are 21 T cell receptor beta chains from one sample sequenced in a study of HIV-infected children after antiretroviral therapy interruption. As to treatment: PENTA 11 planned treatment interruption arm or continuous ART arm. A 3' RACE protocol on RNA, with unique molecular identifiers, produced the TCR library. TCRdb itself ran the 3' RACE reads through MiXCR, one entry per CDR3 protein. Of approximately 96,000 distinct CDR3 sequences in the sample, less than 7% were seen once. The sequencing used CD45RA+ CD4+ T cells from PBMCs, pooled from several time points, collected from a donor given antiretroviral therapy, either interrupted or continuous. Subset of the sample: naive CD4+ CD45RA+ CD45RO- T cells. Every receptor here comes from a pool of human donors with HIV.

This clonotype was picked up many times. V usage is TRBV19 and J usage is TRBJ1-5, with a possible D match to TRBD1 (6 bases). Trimming stripped 1 base from V and 5 bases from J, with 15 bases between. The CDR3 is 16 amino acids. The germline V gene encodes CDR1 LNHDA and CDR2 SQIVND (reference sequence). CDR3 region: CASSIVTGGADQPQHF. CDR3 nucleotides: TGTGCCAGTAGTATAGTGACGGGGGGCGCGGATCAGCCCCAGCATTTT.

This clonotype was seen repeatedly, ten times or more. This chain joins TRBV24-1 and TRBJ2-3; no firm D call. CDR1 and CDR2 (germline): KGHDR, SFDVKD. The CDR3 extends over 18 amino acids. V dropped 1 base and J dropped 0 bases, with 16 bases sitting between them. As DNA, the CDR3 is TGTGCCACCAGTGATTTTCCGTCCGGGCCCACTAGCACAGATACGCAGTATTTT. This sequence encodes CATSDFPSGPTSTDTQYF.

This clonotype has at least ten counts. The chain links TRBV19 to TRBJ2-1; unclear D gene. Between the trimmed V and J ends, which lost 3 bases and 7 bases, there was a span of 7 bases. Germline V gives CDR1 LNHDA, CDR2 SQIVND (reference sequence). The CDR3 totals 12 residues. CDR3 residues: CASSILQNEQFF. The CDR3 nucleotides are TGTGCCAGTAGTATTCTTCAGAATGAGCAGTTCTTC.

This clonotype was counted only a few times. This rearrangement joins TRBV11-2 to TRBJ1-1; D may be TRBD1 (5 bases). With 1 base removed from V and 3 bases from J, the gap between germline ends came to 18 bases. This CDR3 is 17 amino acids long. Per germline, CDR1 SGHAT and CDR2 FQNNGV. The CDR3 DNA is TGTGCCAGCAGCTTAGGGGGGATGGCAGTCGGGTACACTGAAGCTTTCTTT. It translates to CASSLGGMAVGYTEAFF.

The rearrangement links TRBV20-1 to TRBJ2-3; D perhaps matches TRBD2 (6 bases). The germline V gene has CDR1 DFQATT and CDR2 SNEGSKA (reference sequence). CDR3 length equals 13 residues. The CDR3 spells CGSPGLNTDTQYF. The CDR3 bases are TGCGGGTCACCGGGACTCAACACAGATACGCAGTATTTT.

The sample holds many counts of this clonotype. The chain carries TRBV19 and TRBJ1-5; 8 nucleotides align to TRBD1. J was trimmed by 0 bases and V by 5 bases; bases with no gene match: 9. The CDR3 consists of 17 residues. Looked up from germline, CDR1 is LNHDA and CDR2 is SQIVND (reference sequence). The CDR3 region is CASSVRGLGGSNQPQHF. In DNA form, the CDR3 reads TGTGCCAGTAGTGTCAGGGGGCTCGGGGGTAGCAATCAGCCCCAGCATTTT.

This clonotype was seen only a few times. This sequence joins TRBV9 and TRBJ1-2; D uncertain. Germline assignment: CDR1 SGDLS and CDR2 YYNGEE. V was trimmed by 2 bases and J by 5 bases, leaving 16 bases between them. The CDR3 extends over 15 amino acids. The CDR3 DNA sequence: TGTGCCAGCAGCGTTGATTCGGTGGGTGATTATGGCTACACCTTC. Protein sequence: CASSVDSVGDYGYTF.

In this sample, this clonotype turned up many times. The CDR3 here is CATLGGRPNEQFF. The DNA for the CDR3 is TGTGCCACTTTGGGCGGGAGACCCAATGAGCAGTTCTTC. V usage is TRBV2 and J usage is TRBJ2-1; 7 nucleotides agree with TRBD2. The junction had 9 bases not matched to a gene; V was cut back by 10 bases and J by 6 bases. Germline V CDR1 and CDR2: SNHLY, FYNNEI. The CDR3 extends over 13 amino acids.

This clonotype was picked up many times. The rearrangement joins TRBV5-6 to TRBJ1-1; D is ambiguous. Trimming cost V 0 bases and J 5 bases, with 5 bases left between them. The CDR3 covers 12 residues. The V gene's germline CDR1 is SGHDT and CDR2 YYEEEE. In nucleotides, the CDR3 is TGTGCCAGCAGCTTGGCGGTTACTGAAGCTTTCTTT. Its translation is CASSLAVTEAFF. Complete variable domain (other parts from reference TRBV5-6 and TRBJ1-1): DAGVTQSPTHLIKTRGQQVTLRCSPKSGHDTVSWYQQALGQGPQFIFQYYEEEERQRGNFPDRFSGHQFPNYSSELNVNALLLGDSALYLCASSLAVTEAFFGQGTRLTVV.

This clonotype was seen ten or more times. The chain combines TRBV12-3 or TRBV12-4 with TRBJ2-3; D gene uncertain. V lost 3 bases and J lost 4, with 5 bases in between. This CDR3 has 12 amino acids. CDR3 in DNA: TGTGCCAGCAGTTTCCGACCAGATACGCAGTATTTT. Its protein product is CASSFRPDTQYF.

This clonotype was counted ten times or more. This chain connects TRBV20-1 to TRBJ1-1; D is possibly TRBD1 (5 bases). Germline CDR1 DFQATT, CDR2 SNEGSKA (reference sequence). The CDR3 loop spans 11 amino acids. CDR3 sequence reads: CSPSRGTEAFF. The CDR3 DNA reads as TGCAGCCCATCAAGGGGCACTGAAGCTTTCTTT.

CDR3 protein: CASGRRDRGSYGYTF. The CDR3 coding sequence is TGTGCCAGCGGCCGCCGGGACAGGGGATCCTATGGCTACACCTTC. The J gene is TRBJ1-2, the V gene TRBV11-2; 10 bases fit TRBD1. V shed 8 bases and J 4 bases; nucleotides not matched to a gene: 10. Germline V gives CDR1 SGHAT, CDR2 FQNNGV. The CDR3 spans 15 residues.

The chain employs TRBV20-1 and TRBJ2-7, with D hard to call. V was pared by 3 bases and J by 2 bases, with 11 bases between. Germline assignment: CDR1 DFQATT and CDR2 SNEGSKA (reference sequence). The CDR3 runs 13 residues. The CDR3 sequence: CSASTSDTYEQYF. The CDR3 nucleotides read TGCAGTGCTAGTACCAGCGATACCTACGAGCAGTACTTC.

The sample holds a few counts of this clonotype. The rearrangement links TRBV3-1 to TRBJ2-7; tentatively, D is TRBD1 or TRBD2 (5 bases each). In germline, CDR1 is LGHDT, CDR2 YNNKEL (reference sequence). The CDR3 runs 13 residues. Trimming cost V 1 base and J 3 bases, with 7 bases left between them. The DNA for the CDR3 is TGTGCCAGCAGCCAAGGAGGGGACTACGAGCAGTACTTC. It codes for CASSQGGDYEQYF.

This clonotype was found many times. V is TRBV5-6 and J is TRBJ2-1, with a tentative D call TRBD2 (5 bases). The V end lost 0 bases, the J end lost 8 bases, and 15 bases lay between the germline ends. The germline gives CDR1 SGHDT, CDR2 YYEEEE. The CDR3 is made up of 15 amino acids. The CDR3 is CASSLVGVGIDEQFF. CDR3 nucleotide sequence: TGTGCCAGCAGCTTGGTTGGGGTCGGGATCGATGAGCAGTTCTTC.

The chain employs TRBV6-1 and TRBJ2-7; the D gene is possibly TRBD1 (6 bases). V lost 6 bases, J lost 4 bases, and 13 bases lay in between. Germline CDR1 is MNHNS and CDR2 is SASEGT. CDR3 length: 13 amino acids. The CDR3 spells CASSPSGQYEQYF. The CDR3 DNA sequence: TGTGCCAGCAGCCCTTCCGGACAGTACGAGCAGTACTTC.

At least ten counts were recorded for this clonotype. This chain links TRBV12-3 or TRBV12-4 with TRBJ1-5, with D possibly matching TRBD1 (6 bases). The CDR3 runs 14 residues. V was cut by 6 bases and J by 7 bases, with 16 bases left in between. The CDR3 spells CASSGRTDGQPQHF. In nucleotides, the CDR3 is TGTGCCAGCAGCGGGCGGACAGACGGGCAGCCCCAGCATTTT.

The rearrangement links TRBV5-1 to TRBJ1-1, with TRBD1 matching 9 bases. V dropped 2 bases and J dropped 1; count of bases not matched to a gene: 9. CDR1 is SGHRS, CDR2 YFSETQ, per germline. The CDR3 is made up of 17 amino acids. CDR3 in DNA: TGCGCCAGCAGCTTTCGTCCCGGGACAGGGCCGAACACTGAAGCTTTCTTT. Translation gives CASSFRPGTGPNTEAFF. The full variable domain, its missing parts supplied by reference TRBV5-1 and TRBJ1-1, is KAGVTQTPRYLIKTRGQQVTLSCSPISGHRSVSWYQQTPGQGLQFLFEYFSETQRNKGNFPGRFSGRQFSNSRSEMNVSTLELGDSALYLCASSFRPGTGPNTEAFFGQGTRLTVV.

This clonotype was picked up many times. The chain combines TRBV5-1 with TRBJ2-1, with 9 bases identical to TRBD1. Per germline, CDR1 SGHRS and CDR2 YFSETQ. Unmatched junction bases numbered 5, after V lost 4 bases and J lost 3 bases. The CDR3 sequence is 15 residues long. DNA of the CDR3: TGCGCCAGCAGCGGAGGGACAGGGAGCTACAATGAGCAGTTCTTC. This sequence encodes CASSGGTGSYNEQFF.

Ten or more counts support this clonotype. This chain connects TRBV27 to TRBJ2-7; maybe TRBD1 (7 bases). Trimming took off 6 bases at V and 7 bases at J, with 13 bases between the two ends. Germline-derived CDR1 and CDR2 are MNHEY and SMNVEV (reference sequence). The CDR3 consists of 12 residues. In DNA, the CDR3 is TGTGCCAGCAGGGGGGGACAGAAGGAGCAGTACTTC. It encodes CASRGGQKEQYF.

This clonotype occurred many times. This sequence joins TRBV6-1 and TRBJ1-5; the D is unclear. There are 13 residues in the CDR3. Trimming removed 4 bases from V and 6 bases from J, with 10 bases in between. Germline V gives CDR1 MNHNS, CDR2 SASEGT. Here the CDR3 reads CASSGLGPQPQHF. CDR3 bases: TGTGCCAGCAGTGGGCTAGGACCTCAGCCCCAGCATTTT.